A selection of T cell receptor beta chains follows, all from one sample in a study of blood T cell repertoires in COVID-19. Generated by immunoSEQ multiplex PCR, the TCRdb table keeps only in-frame clones and is missing some. The sample holds roughly 74,000 clones, around 88% seen once. What was sequenced was peripheral blood. The receptors derive from a woman older than 75 with active or convalescent COVID-19. Each CDR3 is given with its conserved first and last residue. The D gene is left open where the match is weak.

>TRBV7-2|TRBJ2-7|TRBD2
CASSQLAGPLYEQYF
TGTGCCAGCAGCCAACTAGCGGGGCCCCTATACGAGCAGTACTTC
>TRBV29-1|TRBJ1-1|-
CSVEHSGKYTEAFF
TGCAGCGTTGAACATTCGGGGAAGTATACTGAAGCTTTCTTT
>TRBV7-8|TRBJ1-5|TRBD1
CASSRDRQGKLVWSNQPQHF
TGTGCCAGCAGCCGAGATCGACAGGGAAAACTTGTATGGAGCAATCAGCCCCAGCATTTT
>TRBV21-1|TRBJ2-2|-
CASRIIGQGGRELFF
TGTGCCAGCAGGATAATCGGACAGGGTGGTCGGGAGCTGTTTTTT
>TRBV11-2|TRBJ2-5|-
CASSSLEGPETQYF
TGTGCCAGCAGCTCCCTGGAGGGTCCAGAGACCCAGTACTTC
>TRBV18|TRBJ2-5|-
CASSLYTTGTGETQYF
TGTGCCAGCTCACTTTACACGACAGGGACTGGGGAGACCCAGTACTTC
>TRBV19|TRBJ2-7|TRBD2
CASSVSGAAYEQYF
TGTGCCAGTAGTGTTAGCGGGGCAGCCTACGAGCAGTACTTC
>TRBV10-3|TRBJ1-4|-
CAISEVGTHEKLFF
TGTGCCATCAGTGAGGTCGGGACACACGAAAAACTGTTTTTT
>TRBV4-3|TRBJ2-1|TRBD2
CASRQQLAGGPNEQFF
TGCGCCAGCAGACAGCAGCTGGCGGGGGGGCCCAATGAGCAGTTCTTC
>TRBV7-2|TRBJ2-7|-
CASSLDGRDYEQYF
TGTGCCAGCAGCTTAGACGGCAGGGATTACGAGCAGTACTTC
>TRBV21-1|TRBJ2-5|-
CASSHLGSGEETQYF
TGTGCCAGCAGCCACCTAGGGTCGGGGGAGGAGACCCAGTACTTC
>TRBV6-5|TRBJ2-7|TRBD2
CASSYDLAGVSEQYF
TGTGCCAGCAGTTACGATCTAGCGGGAGTGAGCGAGCAGTACTTC
>TRBV9|TRBJ1-4|TRBD1
CASSPRGGQGNEKLFF
TGTGCCAGCAGCCCCCGTGGTGGACAGGGAAATGAAAAACTGTTTTTT
>TRBV6-1|TRBJ2-5|-
CASSPGVETQYF
TGTGCCAGCAGCCCGGGAGTAGAGACCCAGTACTTC
>TRBV7-2|TRBJ2-2|TRBD1
CASGTGFTGELFF
TGTGCCAGCGGGACAGGGTTCACCGGGGAGCTGTTTTTT
>TRBV28|TRBJ1-2|TRBD1
CASSSQDRTHGYTF
TGTGCCAGCAGTTCCCAGGACAGGACCCATGGCTACACCTTC
>TRBV7-9|TRBJ1-1|TRBD1
CASSFRTGGGDTEAFF
TGTGCCAGCAGCTTCCGGACAGGGGGAGGGGACACTGAAGCTTTCTTT
>TRBV2|TRBJ1-1|-
CASSEALTVLRAFF
TGTGCCAGCAGTGAAGCATTGACAGTACTCCGAGCTTTCTTT
>TRBV7-8|TRBJ2-1|-
CASSLAPSANNEQFF
TGTGCCAGCAGCTTAGCGCCTAGCGCGAACAATGAGCAGTTCTTC
>TRBV5-8|TRBJ2-5|-
CASSLDAGLGETQYF
TGTGCCAGCAGCTTGGATGCAGGGCTGGGGGAGACCCAGTACTTC
>TRBV29-1|TRBJ1-5|TRBD1
CSVVTGGNNQPQHF
TGCAGCGTGGTGACAGGGGGTAACAATCAGCCCCAGCATTTT
>TRBV10-3|TRBJ1-2|TRBD1
CATSSGQGDYGYTF
TGTGCCACCTCCTCGGGACAGGGGGATTATGGCTACACCTTC